This entry concerns a single T cell receptor (beta chain). Its antigen is unknown. Assay used: immunoSEQ multiplex PCR; TCRdb lists only in-frame clones, some missing. The table records 50,000 or so clones, over 75% of them present only once. This record comes from a study of siplizumab effects on memory and regulatory T cells. Study conclusions and caveats: Only a minority of proliferating CD4+ or CD8+ clones had an assignable naive or memory phenotype, with roughly 75-96% lacking one. A small minority of alloreactive clones were mapped to unstimulated subsets. Tregs proliferating in siplizumab cultures lacked confirmation of their suppressive function.

Trimming left V 4 bases short and J 7 bases short, with 24 bases between. The CDR3 runs to 17 residues. The germline gives CDR1 SGHVS, CDR2 FNYEAQ. Three donor pairs also had unstimulated CD4+ and CD8+ naive and memory subsets sequenced. The chain is built from TRBV7-6 and TRBJ2-3; possibly TRBD1 or TRBD2 for D (5 bases each). This receptor was taken from a human donor in good health. Source material: naive CD8+ T cells sorted from blood. CDR3 region: CASSSPRDPAASHTQYF. CDR3 DNA: TGTGCCAGCAGCTCACCCCGGGACCCCGCCGCGAGTCATACGCAGTATTTT. Supplemented by reference TRBV7-6 and TRBJ2-3, the full variable domain reads GAGVSQSPRYKVTKRGQDVALRCDPISGHVSLYWYRQALGQGPEFLTYFNYEAQQDKSGLPNDRFSAERPEGSISTLTIQRTEQRDSAMYRCASSSPRDPAASHTQYFGPGTRLTVL.